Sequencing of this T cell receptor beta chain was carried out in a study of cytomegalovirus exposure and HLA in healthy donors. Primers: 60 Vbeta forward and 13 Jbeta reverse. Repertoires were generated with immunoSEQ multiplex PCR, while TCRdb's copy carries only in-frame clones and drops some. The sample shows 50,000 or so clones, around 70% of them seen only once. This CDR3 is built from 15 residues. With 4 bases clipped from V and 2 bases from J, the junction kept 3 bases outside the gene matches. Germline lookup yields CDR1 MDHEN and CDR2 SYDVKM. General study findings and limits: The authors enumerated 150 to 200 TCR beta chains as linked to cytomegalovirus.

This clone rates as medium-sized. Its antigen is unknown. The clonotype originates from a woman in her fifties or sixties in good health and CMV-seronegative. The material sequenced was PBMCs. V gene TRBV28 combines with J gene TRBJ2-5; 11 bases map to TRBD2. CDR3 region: CASSSLAGGQETQYF. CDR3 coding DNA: TGTGCCAGCAGTTCGCTAGCGGGAGGTCAAGAGACCCAGTACTTC.